The clone carrying this T cell receptor beta chain was seen ten or more times. These data are taken from a study of T-cell memory formation after mild COVID-19. Study-level background: Largely, TCR clusters stayed within a single donor.

The germline CDR1 and CDR2 sequences are MNHEY and SMNVEV (reference sequence). V was shortened by 2 bases and J by 0 bases, with 10 bases between the two germline ends. The CDR3 has 15 residues. Via MiXCR, TCRdb re-called the 5' RACE reads, giving one row per CDR3 protein. The table shows some 350,000 distinct CDR3 sequences, with 15% to 20% occurring only once. The chain carries TRBV27 and TRBJ1-1, with D perhaps matching TRBD1 (6 bases). This clonotype was sampled from a man aged 18 to 29 who had mild COVID-19 (a few samples of this study predate the infection). Cell type and time point are not known. Sequenced material: PBMCs or a T cell subset sorted from them (not recorded which). CDR3 residues: CASSLTGQLNTEAFF. The CDR3 nucleotides read TGTGCCAGCAGTTTAACCGGACAGCTGAACACTGAAGCTTTCTTT.